One T cell receptor beta chain is described in this entry. Its target is not known. The data were obtained in a study of shared clonotypes between healthy human individuals. Whole-study context: The study drew on a couple of women and a few men aged 18 to 49 as donors.

Using immunoSEQ multiplex PCR, the repertoire was profiled, and TCRdb retains in-frame clones only, with some absent. In the table there are more than 400,000 clones, about 78% of which are singletons. This CDR3 region has 14 residues. V was pared by 2 bases and J by 0 bases, with 8 bases between. The V gene's germline CDR1 is MNHEY and CDR2 SVGAGI. Points from the study as a whole: With few donors, the genetic and exposure-history diversity represented was limited. It was anticipated that sequencing depth would influence how many clonotypes donors shared.

The V gene is TRBV6-5, the J gene TRBJ2-7; D tentatively reads TRBD1 or TRBD2 (5 bases each). The sequenced material came from PBMCs. The receptor's source is a woman aged 40-49 years in good health. Some clones in this sample may be carry-over from other donors' samples. CDR3 DNA: TGTGCCAGCAGTTACGAGGGGAACTCCTACGAGCAGTACTTC. It codes for CASSYEGNSYEQYF.